This is a list of T cell receptor beta chains from one sample in a study of shared clonotypes between healthy human individuals. The table came from immunoSEQ multiplex PCR; TCRdb's copy has only in-frame clones and leaves some out. This sample has some 800,000 clones, with about 91% found just once. The sample taken for sequencing was naive CD8+ T cells sorted from blood. The receptors were sampled from a man aged 25 to 45 in good health. Each CDR3 is given with its conserved first and last residue. Each record gives: D gene, J gene, V gene, clone size, CDR3 protein, CDR3 DNA. The D gene is left open where the match is weak. The size entry is marked missing in some rows and otherwise reads once, few, many or a size class.

>TRBD2|TRBJ2-7|TRBV15|NA
CATSRATSVYEQYF
TGTGCCACCAGCAGAGCGACTAGCGTCTACGAGCAGTACTTC
>TRBD2|TRBJ2-7|TRBV27|NA
CASRPGLGTYEQYF
TGTGCCAGCAGACCGGGACTAGGGACCTACGAGCAGTACTTC
>TRBD1|TRBJ2-7|TRBV9|NA
CASSSRDRGPYEQYF
TGTGCCAGCAGCTCCCGGGACAGGGGCCCCTACGAGCAGTACTTC
>NA|TRBJ2-6|TRBV7-8|once
CASSSTTRNSGANVLTF
TGTGCCAGCAGCTCAACCACAAGAAACTCTGGGGCCAACGTCCTGACTTTC
>TRBD1|TRBJ1-5|TRBV28|NA
CASSFRRQGAIQPQHF
TGTGCCAGCAGTTTTCGGAGACAGGGGGCGATTCAGCCCCAGCATTTT
>NA|TRBJ2-1|TRBV28|NA
CASSPGPAGYNEQFF
TGTGCCAGCAGTCCCGGACCGGCGGGATACAATGAGCAGTTCTTC
>NA|TRBJ2-2|TRBV11-3|NA
CASSPRDGELFF
TGTGCCAGCAGCCCTAGGGACGGGGAGCTGTTTTTT
>NA|TRBJ2-7|TRBV30|NA
CAWSRAETYEQYF
TGTGCCTGGAGCCGAGCGGAGACCTACGAGCAGTACTTC
>NA|TRBJ2-1|TRBV7-9|once
CASSSVEGIYNEQFF
TGTGCCAGCAGCTCTGTCGAGGGAATTTACAATGAGCAGTTCTTC
>NA|TRBJ1-1|TRBV19|NA
CASHSQWGVDTEAFF
TGTGCCAGTCACTCCCAGTGGGGGGTTGACACTGAAGCTTTCTTT
>NA|TRBJ2-2|TRBV4-3|NA
CASSQEESNALLNTGELFF
TGCGCCAGCAGCCAAGAAGAAAGTAATGCCCTACTCAACACCGGGGAGCTGTTTTTT
>TRBD1|TRBJ1-5|TRBV7-9|NA
CASSLQAGGNQPQHF
TGTGCCAGCAGCCTGCAGGCAGGGGGAAATCAGCCCCAGCATTTT
>NA|TRBJ2-1|TRBV29-1|NA
CSVHPESYNEQFF
TGCAGCGTGCACCCGGAGTCCTACAATGAGCAGTTCTTC
>NA|TRBJ2-3|TRBV28|NA
CASSFRTALGTDTQYF
TGTGCCAGCAGTTTCCGGACAGCCTTAGGCACAGATACGCAGTATTTT
>TRBD1|TRBJ2-5|TRBV7-9|NA
CASSLAGQGSYQETQYF
TGTGCCAGCAGCTTAGCGGGACAGGGATCTTACCAAGAGACCCAGTACTTC
>NA|TRBJ2-7|TRBV5-6|NA
CASTLGGYEQYF
TGTGCCAGCACCCTTGGGGGCTACGAGCAGTACTTC
>TRBD2|TRBJ2-1|TRBV10-1|NA
CASAAGVTNEQFF
TGCGCCAGCGCCGCGGGAGTTACGAATGAGCAGTTCTTC
>TRBD1|TRBJ2-2|TRBV7-3|NA
CASSLGQGAGELFF
TGTGCCAGCAGCCTGGGACAGGGGGCCGGGGAGCTGTTTTTT
>NA|TRBJ2-7|TRBV5-4|NA
CASSLVNGALYEQYF
TGTGCCAGCAGCTTGGTGAACGGGGCTCTCTACGAGCAGTACTTC
>NA|TRBJ1-5|TRBV2|NA
CASSGVRARINQPQHF
TGTGCCAGCAGTGGGGTTCGGGCCCGCATAAATCAGCCCCAGCATTTT
>TRBD2|TRBJ2-1|TRBV19|NA
CASTLRLAGFGEQFF
TGTGCCAGTACGTTGCGACTAGCGGGGTTTGGGGAGCAGTTCTTC
>NA|TRBJ2-5|TRBV4-1|NA
CASSQGGSETQYF
TGCGCCAGCAGCCAAGGCGGTTCAGAGACCCAGTACTTC
>NA|TRBJ2-1|TRBV5-6|NA
CASSLGSQDEQFF
TGTGCCAGCAGCTTGGGCAGTCAGGATGAGCAGTTCTTC
>TRBD1|TRBJ2-1|TRBV7-9|NA
CASSSSGTGYDNEQFF
TGTGCCAGCAGCTCCTCAGGGACAGGGTATGACAATGAGCAGTTCTTC